One T cell receptor beta chain is described in this entry. The antigen this receptor binds is unknown. There are no base qualities to consult, and no much larger clone falls within one base. Sequencing was carried out with an Illumina HiSeq 1500. TCRdb reanalyzed the raw reads on its own, using fastp at Q25 for trimming and MiXCR for clone calling, and kept in-frame beta chains. For every CDR3 protein sequence, its rows merge into one entry that carries the most common genes and DNA. A total of 310,000 or so distinct CDR3 sequences appear in this sample, roughly 25% of them only once. Of the sample, less than 15% falls within the top ten clones. The germline V gene yields MGHDK for CDR1 and SYGVNS for CDR2. The CDR3 sequence holds 18 residues, the cysteine and phenylalanine included. Only the CDR3 DNA is retained, 54 bases long and in frame from the first base. V drops 10 bases and J drops 0 bases, leaving 24 bases in between.

The data derive from a study of T cell repertoires in cytomegalovirus infection (dated by TCRdb to the late 2010s). Regarding the study in general: Alongside well-studied HLA-B-restricted epitopes, the peptide stimulations were aimed at recently identified HLA-C-restricted CMV epitopes, whose presentation resists viral immunomodulation. Because public TCR beta signatures pointed to carriage of CMV infection together with the matching HLA type, the HLA type of each donor mattered for the analysis.

The sample's treatment or condition label, decoded: in vitro stimulation with specific CMV peptide epitopes to enrich CMV-specific T cells. Results the study describes overall, beyond this receptor: In the ex vivo response, HLA-C-restricted CMV-specific TCR beta clonotypes were dominant, and in two of eight donors the single most frequent clonotype came from this HLA-C-restricted group. Cumulative frequency of public TCR beta family members discriminated carriers of CMV infection plus the relevant HLA type in this cohort and an independent approximately 350-donor cohort.

This clonotype was obtained from a human donor in good health (CMV status not recorded). Some clones in this sample may be carry-over from other donors' samples. This specimen consisted of cultured PBMCs, obtained from culture after CMV antigen stimulation. The rearranged chain carries TRBV25-1 and TRBJ2-2; the D gene is unclear. In nucleotides, the sequence is TGTGCCATCACCGTGACGTCTGGAACCTTGGCGAACACCGGGGAGCTGTTTTTT. Translated, this is CAITVTSGTLANTGELFF.